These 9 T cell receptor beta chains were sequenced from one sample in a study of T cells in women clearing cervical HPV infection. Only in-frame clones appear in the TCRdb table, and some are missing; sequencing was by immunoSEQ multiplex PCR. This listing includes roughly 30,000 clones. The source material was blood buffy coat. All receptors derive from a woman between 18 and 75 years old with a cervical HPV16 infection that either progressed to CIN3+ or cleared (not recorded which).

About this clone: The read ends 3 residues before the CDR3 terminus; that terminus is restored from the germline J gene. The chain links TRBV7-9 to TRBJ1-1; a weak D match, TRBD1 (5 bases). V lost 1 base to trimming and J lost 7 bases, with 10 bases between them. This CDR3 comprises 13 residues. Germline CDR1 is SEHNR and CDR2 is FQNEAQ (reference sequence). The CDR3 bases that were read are TGTGCCAGCAGCTTAGGACAGTGGGGTGAA. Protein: CASSLGQWGE. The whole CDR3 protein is CASSLGQWGEAFF.

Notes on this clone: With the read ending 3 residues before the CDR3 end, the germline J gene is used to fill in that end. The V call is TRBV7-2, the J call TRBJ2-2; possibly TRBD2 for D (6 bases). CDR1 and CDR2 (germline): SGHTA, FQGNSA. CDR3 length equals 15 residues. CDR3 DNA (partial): TGTGCCAGCAGCCCGGATCCGGGACTTAATGAAAAG. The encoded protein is CASSPDPGLNEK. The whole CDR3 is CASSPDPGLNEKLFF.

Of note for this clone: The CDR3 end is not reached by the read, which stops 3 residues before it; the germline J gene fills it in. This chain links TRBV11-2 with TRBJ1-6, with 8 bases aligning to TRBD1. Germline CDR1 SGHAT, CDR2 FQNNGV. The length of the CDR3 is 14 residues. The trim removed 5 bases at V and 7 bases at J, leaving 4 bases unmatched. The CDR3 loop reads CASSGDRPNSPLHF. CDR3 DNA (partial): TGTGCCAGCAGCGGGGACAGGCCAAATTCACCC. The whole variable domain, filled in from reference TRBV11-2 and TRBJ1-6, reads EAGVAQSPRYKIIEKRQSVAFWCNPISGHATLYWYQQILGQGPKLLIQFQNNGVVDDSQLPKDRFSAERLKGVDSTLKIQPAKLEDSAVYLCASSGDRPNSPLHFGNGTRLTVT.

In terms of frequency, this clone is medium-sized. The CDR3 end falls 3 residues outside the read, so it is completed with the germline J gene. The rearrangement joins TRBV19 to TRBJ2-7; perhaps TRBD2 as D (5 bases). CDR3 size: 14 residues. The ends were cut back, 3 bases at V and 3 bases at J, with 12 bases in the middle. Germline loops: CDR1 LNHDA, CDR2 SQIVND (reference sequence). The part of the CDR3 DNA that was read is TGTGCCAGTAGTATTGGACTGCAACTCTACGAG. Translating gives CASSIGLQLYE. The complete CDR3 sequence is CASSIGLQLYEQYF.

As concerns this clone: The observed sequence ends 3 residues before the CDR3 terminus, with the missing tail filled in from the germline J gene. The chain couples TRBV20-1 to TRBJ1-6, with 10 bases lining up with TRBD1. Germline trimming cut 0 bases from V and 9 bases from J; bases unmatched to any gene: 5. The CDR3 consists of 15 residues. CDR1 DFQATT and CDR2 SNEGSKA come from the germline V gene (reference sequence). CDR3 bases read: TGCAGTGCTAGAGATAGACAGGGGGCATTTTCACCC. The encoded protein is CSARDRQGAFSP. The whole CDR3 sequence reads CSARDRQGAFSPLHF.

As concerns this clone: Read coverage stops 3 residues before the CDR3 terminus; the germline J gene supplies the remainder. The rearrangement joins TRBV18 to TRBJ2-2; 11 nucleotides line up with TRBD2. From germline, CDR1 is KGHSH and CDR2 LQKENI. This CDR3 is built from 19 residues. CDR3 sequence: CASSPSGLAEFSGANVLFF. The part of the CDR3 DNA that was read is TGTGCCAGCTCACCCTCGGGACTAGCGGAGTTCTCTGGGGCCAACGTG.

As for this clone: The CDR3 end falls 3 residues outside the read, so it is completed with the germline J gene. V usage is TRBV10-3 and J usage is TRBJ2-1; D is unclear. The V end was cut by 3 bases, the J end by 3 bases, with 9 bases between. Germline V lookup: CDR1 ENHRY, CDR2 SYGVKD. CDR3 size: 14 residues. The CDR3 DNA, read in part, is TGTGCCATCAGTGACTATAGACTCTACAATGAG. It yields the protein CAISDYRLYNE. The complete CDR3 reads CAISDYRLYNEQFF.

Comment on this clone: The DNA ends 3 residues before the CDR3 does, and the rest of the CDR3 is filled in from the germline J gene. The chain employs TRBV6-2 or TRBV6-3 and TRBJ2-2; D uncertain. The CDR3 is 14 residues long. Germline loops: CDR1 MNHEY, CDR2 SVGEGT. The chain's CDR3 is CASRGLAPNEKLFF. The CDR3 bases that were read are TGTGCCAGCAGAGGGCTCGCTCCAAATGAAAAG.

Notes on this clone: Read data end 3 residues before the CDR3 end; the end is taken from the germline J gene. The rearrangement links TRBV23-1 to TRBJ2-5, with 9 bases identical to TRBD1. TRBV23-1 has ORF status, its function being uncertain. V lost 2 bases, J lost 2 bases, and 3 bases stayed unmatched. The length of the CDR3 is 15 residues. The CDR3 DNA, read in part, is TGCGCCAGCAGTCAAGGACAGGGGACACAAGAGACC. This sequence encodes CASSQGQGTQET. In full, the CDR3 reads CASSQGQGTQETQYF.